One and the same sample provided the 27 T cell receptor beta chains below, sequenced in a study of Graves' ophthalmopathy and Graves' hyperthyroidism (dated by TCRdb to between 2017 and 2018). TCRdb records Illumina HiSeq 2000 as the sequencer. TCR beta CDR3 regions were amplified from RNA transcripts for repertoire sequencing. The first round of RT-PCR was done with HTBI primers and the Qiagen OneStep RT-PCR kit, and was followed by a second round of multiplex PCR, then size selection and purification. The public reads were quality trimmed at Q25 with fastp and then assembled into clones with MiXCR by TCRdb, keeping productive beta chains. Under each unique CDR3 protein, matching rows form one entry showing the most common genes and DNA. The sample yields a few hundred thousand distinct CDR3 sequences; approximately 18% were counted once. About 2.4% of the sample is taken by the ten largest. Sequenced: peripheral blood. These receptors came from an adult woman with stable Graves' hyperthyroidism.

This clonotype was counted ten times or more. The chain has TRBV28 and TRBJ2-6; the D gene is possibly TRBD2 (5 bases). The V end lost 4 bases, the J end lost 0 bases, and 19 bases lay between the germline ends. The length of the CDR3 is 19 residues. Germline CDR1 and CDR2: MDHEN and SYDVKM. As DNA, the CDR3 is TGTGCCAGCAGTTATTATCGGAGGTTCTCAAGCTCTGGGGCCAACGTCCTGACTTTC. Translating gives CASSYYRRFSSSGANVLTF.

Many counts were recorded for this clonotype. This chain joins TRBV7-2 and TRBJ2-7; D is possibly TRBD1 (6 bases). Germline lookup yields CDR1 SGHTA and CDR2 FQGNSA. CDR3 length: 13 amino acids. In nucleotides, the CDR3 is TGTGTCACGAAACAGCAGGGGCAATACGAGCAGTACTTC. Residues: CVTKQQGQYEQYF. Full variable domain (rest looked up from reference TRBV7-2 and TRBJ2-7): GAGVSQSPSNKVTEKGKDVELRCDPISGHTALYWYRQSLGQGLEFLIYFQGNSAPDKSGLPSDRFSAERTGGSVSTLTIQRTQQEDSAVYLCVTKQQGQYEQYFGPGTRLTVT.

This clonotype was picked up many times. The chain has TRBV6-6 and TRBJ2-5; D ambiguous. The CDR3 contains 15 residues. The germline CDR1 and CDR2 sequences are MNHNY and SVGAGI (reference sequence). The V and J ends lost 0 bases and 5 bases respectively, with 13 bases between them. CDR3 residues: CASSYSIPGGETQYF. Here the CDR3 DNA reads TGTGCCAGCAGTTACTCGATCCCGGGTGGGGAGACCCAGTACTTC.

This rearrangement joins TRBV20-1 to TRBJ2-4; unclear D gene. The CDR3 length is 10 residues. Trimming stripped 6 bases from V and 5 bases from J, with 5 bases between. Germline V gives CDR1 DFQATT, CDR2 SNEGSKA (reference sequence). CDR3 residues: CSAHQNIQYF. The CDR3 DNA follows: TGCAGTGCCCATCAAAACATTCAGTACTTC.

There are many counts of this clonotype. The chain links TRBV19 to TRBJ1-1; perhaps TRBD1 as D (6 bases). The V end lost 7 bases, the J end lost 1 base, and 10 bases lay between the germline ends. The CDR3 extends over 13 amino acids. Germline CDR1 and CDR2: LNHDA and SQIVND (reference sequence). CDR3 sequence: CASTPDRNTEAFF. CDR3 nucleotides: TGTGCCAGTACCCCGGACAGGAACACTGAAGCTTTCTTT. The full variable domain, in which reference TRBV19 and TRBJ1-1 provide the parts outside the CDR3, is DGGITQSPKYLFRKEGQNVTLSCEQNLNHDAMYWYRQDPGQGLRLIYYSQIVNDFQKGDIAEGYSVSREKKESFPLTVTSAQKNPTAFYLCASTPDRNTEAFFGQGTRLTVV.

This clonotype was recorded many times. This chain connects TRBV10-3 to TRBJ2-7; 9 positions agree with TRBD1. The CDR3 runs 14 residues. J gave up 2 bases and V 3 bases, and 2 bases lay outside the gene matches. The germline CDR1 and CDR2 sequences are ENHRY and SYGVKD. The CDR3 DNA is TGTGCCATCAGTGACCGGGACAGGGCCTACGAGCAGTACTTC. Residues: CAISDRDRAYEQYF.

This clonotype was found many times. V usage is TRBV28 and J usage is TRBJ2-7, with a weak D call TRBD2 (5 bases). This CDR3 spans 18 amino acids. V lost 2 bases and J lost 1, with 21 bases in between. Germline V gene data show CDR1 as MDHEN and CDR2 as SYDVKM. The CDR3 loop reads CASSLQPRASDVSYEQYF. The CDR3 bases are TGTGCCAGCAGTTTACAGCCGCGGGCGAGTGACGTTTCCTACGAGCAGTACTTC.

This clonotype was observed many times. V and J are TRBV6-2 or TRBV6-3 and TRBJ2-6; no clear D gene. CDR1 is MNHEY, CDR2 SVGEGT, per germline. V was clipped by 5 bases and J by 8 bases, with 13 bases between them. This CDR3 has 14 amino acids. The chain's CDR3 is CASSNPPVPNVLTF. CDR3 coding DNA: TGTGCCAGCAGTAACCCCCCCGTACCCAACGTCCTGACTTTC.

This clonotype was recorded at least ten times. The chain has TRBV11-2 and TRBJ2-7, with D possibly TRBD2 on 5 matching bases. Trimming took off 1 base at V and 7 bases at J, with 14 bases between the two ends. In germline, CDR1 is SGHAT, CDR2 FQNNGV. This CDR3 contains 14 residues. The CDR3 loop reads CASSLVAGVGEQYF. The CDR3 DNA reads TGTGCCAGCAGCTTAGTAGCCGGGGTGGGAGAGCAGTACTTC.

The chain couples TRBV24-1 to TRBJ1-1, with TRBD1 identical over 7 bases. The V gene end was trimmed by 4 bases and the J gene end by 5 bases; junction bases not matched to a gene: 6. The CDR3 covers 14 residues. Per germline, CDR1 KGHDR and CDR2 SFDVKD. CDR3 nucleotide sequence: TGTGCCACCAGTGAAGGGGGCTTTGGGACTGAAGCTTTCTTT. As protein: CATSEGGFGTEAFF.

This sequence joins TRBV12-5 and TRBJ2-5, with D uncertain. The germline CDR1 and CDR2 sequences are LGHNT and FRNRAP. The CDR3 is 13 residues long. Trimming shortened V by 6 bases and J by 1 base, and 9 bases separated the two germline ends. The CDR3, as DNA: TGTGCTAGTGGATGGAGCCTCCAAGAGACCCAGTACTTC. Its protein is CASGWSLQETQYF.

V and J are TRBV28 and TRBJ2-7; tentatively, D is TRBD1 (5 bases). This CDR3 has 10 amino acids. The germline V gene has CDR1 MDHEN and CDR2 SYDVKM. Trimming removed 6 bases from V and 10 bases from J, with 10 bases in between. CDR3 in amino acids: CASSHRNQYF. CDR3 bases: TGTGCCAGCAGCCACAGGAACCAGTACTTC. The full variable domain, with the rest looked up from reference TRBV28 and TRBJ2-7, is DVKVTQSSRYLVKRTGEKVFLECVQDMDHENMFWYRQDPGLGLRLIYFSYDVKMKEKGDIPEGYSVSREKKERFSLILESASTNQTSMYLCASSHRNQYFGPGTRLTVT.

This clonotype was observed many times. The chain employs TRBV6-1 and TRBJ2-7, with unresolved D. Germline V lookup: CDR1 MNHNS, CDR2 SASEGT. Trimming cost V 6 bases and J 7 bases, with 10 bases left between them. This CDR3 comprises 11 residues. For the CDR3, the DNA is TGTGCCAGCAGGGTTTTGGGAGAGCAGTACTTC. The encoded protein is CASRVLGEQYF.

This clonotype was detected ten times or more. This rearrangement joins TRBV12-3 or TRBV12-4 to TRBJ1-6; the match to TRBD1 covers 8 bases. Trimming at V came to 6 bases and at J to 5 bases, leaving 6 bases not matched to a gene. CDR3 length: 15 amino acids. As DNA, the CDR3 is TGTGCCAGCAGGCTAAGACAGGGGAATAATTCACCCCTCCACTTT. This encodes CASRLRQGNNSPLHF.

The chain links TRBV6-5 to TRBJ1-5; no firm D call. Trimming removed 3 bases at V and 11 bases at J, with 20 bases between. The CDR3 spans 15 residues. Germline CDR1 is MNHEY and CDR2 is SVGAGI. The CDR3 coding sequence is TGTGCCAGCAGTTATCGTGTCGGAAGCAATCACTCCCAGCATTTT. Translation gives CASSYRVGSNHSQHF.

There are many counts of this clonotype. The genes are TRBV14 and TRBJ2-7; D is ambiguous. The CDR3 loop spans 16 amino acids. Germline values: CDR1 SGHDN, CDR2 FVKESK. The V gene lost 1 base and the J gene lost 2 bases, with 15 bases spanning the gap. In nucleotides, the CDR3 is TGTGCCAGCAGCCAAGGAAGGCGGATCCCCGCCTACGAGCAGTACTTC. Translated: CASSQGRRIPAYEQYF.

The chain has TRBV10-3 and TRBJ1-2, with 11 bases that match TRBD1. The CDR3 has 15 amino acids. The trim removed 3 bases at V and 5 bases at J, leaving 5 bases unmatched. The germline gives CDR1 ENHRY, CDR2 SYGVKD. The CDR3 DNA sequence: TGTGCCATCAGTGAACCGGGACAGGGGGATTATGGCTACACCTTC. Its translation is CAISEPGQGDYGYTF.

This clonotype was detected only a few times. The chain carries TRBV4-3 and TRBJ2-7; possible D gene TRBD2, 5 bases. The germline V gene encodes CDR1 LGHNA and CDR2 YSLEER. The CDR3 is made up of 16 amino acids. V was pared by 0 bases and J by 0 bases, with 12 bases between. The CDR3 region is CASSQDRASSSYEQYF. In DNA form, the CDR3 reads TGCGCCAGCAGCCAAGATCGCGCTAGCAGCTCCTACGAGCAGTACTTC.

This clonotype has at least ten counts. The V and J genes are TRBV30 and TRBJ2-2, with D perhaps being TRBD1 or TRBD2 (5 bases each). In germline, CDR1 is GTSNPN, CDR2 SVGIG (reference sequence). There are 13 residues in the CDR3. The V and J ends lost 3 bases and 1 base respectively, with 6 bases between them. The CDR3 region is CAWRRGNTGELFF. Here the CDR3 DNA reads TGTGCCTGGAGGAGGGGGAACACCGGGGAGCTGTTTTTT.

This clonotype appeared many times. The CDR3 DNA sequence: TGTGCCAGCAGTTACTCGACTAGCGCATACGAGCAGTACTTC. Encoded protein: CASSYSTSAYEQYF. The rearrangement links TRBV6-5 to TRBJ2-7; 8 bases align to TRBD2. The CDR3 contains 14 residues. After removal of 0 bases from V and 4 bases from J, the junction contained 2 bases not matched to a gene. The germline V gene has CDR1 MNHEY and CDR2 SVGAGI.

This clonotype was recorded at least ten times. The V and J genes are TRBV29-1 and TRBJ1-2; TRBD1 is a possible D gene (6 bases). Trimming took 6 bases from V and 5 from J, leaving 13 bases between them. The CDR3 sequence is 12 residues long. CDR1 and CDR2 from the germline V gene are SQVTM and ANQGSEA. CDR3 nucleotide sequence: TGCAGCGTACAAGACAGGAAATATGGCTACACCTTC. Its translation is CSVQDRKYGYTF.

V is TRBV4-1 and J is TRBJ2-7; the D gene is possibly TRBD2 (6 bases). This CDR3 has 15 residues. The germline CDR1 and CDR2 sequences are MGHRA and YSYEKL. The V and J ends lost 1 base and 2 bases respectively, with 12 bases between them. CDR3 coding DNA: TGCGCCAGCAGCCAAGCGGGGGTCAGCGCCTACGAGCAGTACTTC. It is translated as CASSQAGVSAYEQYF.

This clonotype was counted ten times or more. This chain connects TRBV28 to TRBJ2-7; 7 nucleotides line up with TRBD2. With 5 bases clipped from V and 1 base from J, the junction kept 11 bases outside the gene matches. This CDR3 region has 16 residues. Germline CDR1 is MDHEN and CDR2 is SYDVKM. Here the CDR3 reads CASSLLGGIGSYEQYF. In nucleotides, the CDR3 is TGTGCCAGCAGTCTCCTGGGGGGGATCGGATCCTACGAGCAGTACTTC.

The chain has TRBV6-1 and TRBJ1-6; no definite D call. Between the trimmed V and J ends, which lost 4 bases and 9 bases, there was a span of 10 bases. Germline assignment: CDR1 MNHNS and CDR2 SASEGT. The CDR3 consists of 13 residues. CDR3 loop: CASSGVPISPLHF. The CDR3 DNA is TGTGCCAGCAGTGGGGTACCCATTTCACCCCTCCACTTT.

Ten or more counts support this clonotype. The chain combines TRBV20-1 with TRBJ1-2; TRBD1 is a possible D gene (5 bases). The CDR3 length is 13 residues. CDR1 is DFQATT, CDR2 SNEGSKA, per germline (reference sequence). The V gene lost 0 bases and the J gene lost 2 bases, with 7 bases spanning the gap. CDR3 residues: CSARDNRNYGYTF. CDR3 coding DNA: TGCAGTGCTAGAGATAACAGGAACTATGGCTACACCTTC.

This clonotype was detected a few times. CDR3 residues: CASSHGQPGYGYTF. The CDR3 nucleotides are TGCGCCAGCAGCCACGGACAGCCGGGCTATGGCTACACCTTC. The rearrangement links TRBV4-1 to TRBJ1-2; TRBD1 is a possible D gene (6 bases). CDR1 is MGHRA, CDR2 YSYEKL, per germline. This CDR3 comprises 14 residues. V was pared by 3 bases and J by 4 bases, with 12 bases between.

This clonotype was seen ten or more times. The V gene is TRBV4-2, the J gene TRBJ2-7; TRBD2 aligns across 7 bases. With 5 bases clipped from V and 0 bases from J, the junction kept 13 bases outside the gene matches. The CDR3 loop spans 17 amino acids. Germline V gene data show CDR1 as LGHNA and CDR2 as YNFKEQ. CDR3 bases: TGTGCCAGCAGCAGGTCCGGGGTGCAGCGGGACTCCTACGAGCAGTACTTC. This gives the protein CASSRSGVQRDSYEQYF.